This entry concerns a single T cell receptor (beta chain). Only in-frame clones appear in the TCRdb table, and some are missing; sequencing was by immunoSEQ multiplex PCR. The sample has 150,000 to 200,000 clones, approximately 91% seen once; the top ten hold approximately 7%. The data are from a study of blood T cell repertoires in COVID-19. Study-wide context: Sources were T cells, B-cell-depleted T cells, or PBMCs; the material itself was cDNA or gDNA.

Specimen: peripheral blood. The TCR sequence derives from a man between 35 and 55 years old with acute or convalescent COVID-19.

The CDR3: CASSLGTGVTNEKLFF. The CDR3 region has the DNA TGTGCCAGCAGCTTAGGGACAGGGGTAACTAATGAAAAACTGTTTTTT. The chain uses TRBV11-2 and TRBJ1-4; 9 nucleotides align to TRBD1. Germline values: CDR1 SGHAT, CDR2 FQNNGV. With 1 base clipped from V and 1 base from J, the junction kept 1 base outside the gene matches. The CDR3 length is 16 residues.